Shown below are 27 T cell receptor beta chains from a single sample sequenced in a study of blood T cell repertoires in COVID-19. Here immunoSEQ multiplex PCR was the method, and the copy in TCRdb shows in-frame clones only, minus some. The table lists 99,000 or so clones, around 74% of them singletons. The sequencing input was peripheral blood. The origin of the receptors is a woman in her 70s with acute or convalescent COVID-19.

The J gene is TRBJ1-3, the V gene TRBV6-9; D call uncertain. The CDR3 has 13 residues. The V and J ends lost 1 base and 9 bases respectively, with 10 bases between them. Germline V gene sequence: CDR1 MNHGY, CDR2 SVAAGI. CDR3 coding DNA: TGTGCCAGCAGTTATTATGGCCTTTGCACCATATATTTT. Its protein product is CASSYYGLCTIYF.

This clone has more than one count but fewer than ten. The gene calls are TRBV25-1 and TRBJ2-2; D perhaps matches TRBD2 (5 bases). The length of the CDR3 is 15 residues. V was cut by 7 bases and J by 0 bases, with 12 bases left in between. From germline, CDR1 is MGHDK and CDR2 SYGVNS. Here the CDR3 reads CASMYSATNTGELFF. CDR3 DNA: TGTGCCAGCATGTATAGCGCCACGAACACCGGGGAGCTGTTTTTT.

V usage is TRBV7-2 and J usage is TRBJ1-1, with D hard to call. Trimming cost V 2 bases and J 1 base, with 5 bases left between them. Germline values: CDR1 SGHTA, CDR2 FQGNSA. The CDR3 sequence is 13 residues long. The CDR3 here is CASSLWANTEAFF. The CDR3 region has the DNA TGTGCCAGCAGCTTATGGGCGAACACTGAAGCTTTCTTT.

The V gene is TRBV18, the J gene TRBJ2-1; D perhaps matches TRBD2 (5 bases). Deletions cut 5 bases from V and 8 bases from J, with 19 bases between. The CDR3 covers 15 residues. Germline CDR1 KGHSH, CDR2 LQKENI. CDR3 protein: CASSSDFSKADEQFF. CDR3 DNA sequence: TGTGCCAGCTCATCGGACTTCTCGAAAGCGGATGAGCAGTTCTTC.

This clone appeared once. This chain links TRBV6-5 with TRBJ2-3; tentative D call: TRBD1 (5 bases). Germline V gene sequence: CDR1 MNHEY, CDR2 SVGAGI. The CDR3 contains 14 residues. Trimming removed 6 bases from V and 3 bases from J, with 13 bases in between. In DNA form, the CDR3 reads TGTGCCAGCAGGGGGCCTCCACGGACAGATACGCAGTATTTT. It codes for CASRGPPRTDTQYF.

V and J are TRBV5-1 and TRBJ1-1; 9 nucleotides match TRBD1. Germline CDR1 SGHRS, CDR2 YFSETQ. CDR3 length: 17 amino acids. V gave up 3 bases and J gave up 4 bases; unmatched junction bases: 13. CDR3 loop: CASSSDGQGIWGTEAFF. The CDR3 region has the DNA TGCGCCAGCAGCTCGGACGGACAGGGGATATGGGGCACTGAAGCTTTCTTT.

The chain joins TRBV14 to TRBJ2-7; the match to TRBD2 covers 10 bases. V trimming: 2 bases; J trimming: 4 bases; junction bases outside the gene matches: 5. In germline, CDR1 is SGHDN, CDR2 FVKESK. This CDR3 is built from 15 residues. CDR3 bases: TGTGCCAGCAGCCAACTAGCGGGGGCCTATTACGAGCAGTACTTC. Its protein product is CASSQLAGAYYEQYF.

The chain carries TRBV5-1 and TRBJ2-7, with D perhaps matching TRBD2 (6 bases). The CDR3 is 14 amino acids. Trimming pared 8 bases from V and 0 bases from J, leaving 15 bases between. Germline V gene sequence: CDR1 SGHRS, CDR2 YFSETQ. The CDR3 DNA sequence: TGCGCCAGTAAGGAGGGGCCCCTCTCCTACGAGCAGTACTTC. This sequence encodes CASKEGPLSYEQYF.

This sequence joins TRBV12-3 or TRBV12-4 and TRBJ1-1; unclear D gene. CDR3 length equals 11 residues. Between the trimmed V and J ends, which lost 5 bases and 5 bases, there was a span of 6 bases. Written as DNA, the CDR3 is TGTGCCAGCAGTGCCGGGACTGAAGCTTTCTTT. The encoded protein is CASSAGTEAFF.

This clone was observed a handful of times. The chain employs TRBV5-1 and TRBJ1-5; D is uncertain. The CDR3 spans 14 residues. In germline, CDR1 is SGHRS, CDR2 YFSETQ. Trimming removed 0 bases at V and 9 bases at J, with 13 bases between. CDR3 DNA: TGCGCCAGCAGCTTGGCTCCGGGGTTGGGGCCCCAGCATTTT. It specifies CASSLAPGLGPQHF.

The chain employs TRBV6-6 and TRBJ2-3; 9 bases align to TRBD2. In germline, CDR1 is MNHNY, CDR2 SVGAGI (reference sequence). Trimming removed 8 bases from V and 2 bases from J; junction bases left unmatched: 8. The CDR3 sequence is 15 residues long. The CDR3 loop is CASSKSGGLTDTQYF. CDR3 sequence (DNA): TGTGCCAGCTCCAAAAGCGGGGGGCTCACAGATACGCAGTATTTT.

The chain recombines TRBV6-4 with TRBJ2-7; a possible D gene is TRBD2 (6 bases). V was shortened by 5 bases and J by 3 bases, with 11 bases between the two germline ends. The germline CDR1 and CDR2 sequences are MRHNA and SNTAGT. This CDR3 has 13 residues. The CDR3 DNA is TGTGCCAGCAGTAAGGACTATGGCTACGAGCAGTACTTC. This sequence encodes CASSKDYGYEQYF.

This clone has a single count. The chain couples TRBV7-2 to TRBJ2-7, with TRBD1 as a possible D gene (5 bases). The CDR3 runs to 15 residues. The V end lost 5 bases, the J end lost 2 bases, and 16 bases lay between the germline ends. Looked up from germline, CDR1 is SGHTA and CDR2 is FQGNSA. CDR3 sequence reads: CASSPPSRATYEQYF. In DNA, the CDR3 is TGTGCCAGCAGCCCGCCCTCCAGGGCAACCTACGAGCAGTACTTC.

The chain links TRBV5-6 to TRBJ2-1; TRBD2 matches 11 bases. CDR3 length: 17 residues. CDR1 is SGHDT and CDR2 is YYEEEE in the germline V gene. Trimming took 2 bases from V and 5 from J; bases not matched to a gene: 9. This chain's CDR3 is CASSFRVGTSGDNEQFF. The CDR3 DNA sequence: TGTGCCAGCAGCTTCCGGGTAGGGACTAGCGGTGACAATGAGCAGTTCTTC.

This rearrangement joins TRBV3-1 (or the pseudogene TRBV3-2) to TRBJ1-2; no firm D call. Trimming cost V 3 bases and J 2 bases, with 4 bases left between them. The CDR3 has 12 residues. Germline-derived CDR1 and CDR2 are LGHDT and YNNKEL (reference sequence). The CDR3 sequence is CASSQTNYGYTF. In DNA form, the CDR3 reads TGTGCCAGCAGCCAGACAAACTATGGCTACACCTTC.

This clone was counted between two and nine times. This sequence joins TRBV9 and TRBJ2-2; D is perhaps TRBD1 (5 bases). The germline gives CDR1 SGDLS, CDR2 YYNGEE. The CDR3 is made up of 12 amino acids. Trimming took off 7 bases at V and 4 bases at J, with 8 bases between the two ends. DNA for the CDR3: TGTGCCAGCGGCAGGGCCACCGGGGAGCTGTTTTTT. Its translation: CASGRATGELFF.

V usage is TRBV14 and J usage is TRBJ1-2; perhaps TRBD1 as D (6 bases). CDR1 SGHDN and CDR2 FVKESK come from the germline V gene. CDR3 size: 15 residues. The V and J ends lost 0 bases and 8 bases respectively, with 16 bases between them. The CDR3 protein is CASSQDQGNGRGYTF. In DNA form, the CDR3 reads TGTGCCAGCAGCCAAGATCAGGGGAACGGTAGAGGCTACACCTTC.

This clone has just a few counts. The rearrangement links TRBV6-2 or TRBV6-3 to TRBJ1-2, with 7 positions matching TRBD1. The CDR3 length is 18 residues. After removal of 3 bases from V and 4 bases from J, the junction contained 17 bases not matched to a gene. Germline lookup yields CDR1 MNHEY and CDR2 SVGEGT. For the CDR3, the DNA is TGTGCCAGCAGTTATCCACTGGCAGGGGGTGGTCCCTCCTATGGCTACACCTTC. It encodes CASSYPLAGGGPSYGYTF.

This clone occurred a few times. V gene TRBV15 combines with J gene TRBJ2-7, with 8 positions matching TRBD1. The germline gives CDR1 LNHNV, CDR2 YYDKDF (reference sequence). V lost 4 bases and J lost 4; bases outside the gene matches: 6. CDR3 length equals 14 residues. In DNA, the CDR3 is TGTGCCACCAGCAAGGCTCAGGGGGCTTACGAGCAGTACTTC. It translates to CATSKAQGAYEQYF.

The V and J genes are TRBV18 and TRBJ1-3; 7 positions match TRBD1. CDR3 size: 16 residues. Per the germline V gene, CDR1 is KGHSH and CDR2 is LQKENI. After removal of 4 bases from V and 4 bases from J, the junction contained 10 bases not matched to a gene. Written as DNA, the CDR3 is TGTGCCAGCTCACTCAACCCGGGACAGCAGGGAAACACCATATATTTT. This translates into CASSLNPGQQGNTIYF.

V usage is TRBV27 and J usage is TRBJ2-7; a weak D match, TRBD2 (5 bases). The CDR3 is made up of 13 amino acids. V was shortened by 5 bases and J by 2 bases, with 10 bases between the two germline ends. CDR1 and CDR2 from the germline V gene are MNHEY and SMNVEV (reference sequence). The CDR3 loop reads CASSEGYPYEQYF. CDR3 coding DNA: TGTGCCAGCAGTGAGGGCTATCCCTACGAGCAGTACTTC.

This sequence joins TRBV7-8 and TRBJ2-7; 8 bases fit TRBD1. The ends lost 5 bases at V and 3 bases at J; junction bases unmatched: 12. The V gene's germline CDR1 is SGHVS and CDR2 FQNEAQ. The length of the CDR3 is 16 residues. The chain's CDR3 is CASSPLGPGQVYEQYF. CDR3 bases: TGTGCCAGCAGCCCACTAGGACCGGGACAGGTCTACGAGCAGTACTTC.

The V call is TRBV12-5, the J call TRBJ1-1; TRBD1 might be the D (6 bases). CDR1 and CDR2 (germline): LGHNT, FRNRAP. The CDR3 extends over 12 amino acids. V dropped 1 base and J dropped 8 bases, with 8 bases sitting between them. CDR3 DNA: TGTGCTAGTGGTTTGGGGACAGTCGAAGCTTTCTTT. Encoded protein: CASGLGTVEAFF.

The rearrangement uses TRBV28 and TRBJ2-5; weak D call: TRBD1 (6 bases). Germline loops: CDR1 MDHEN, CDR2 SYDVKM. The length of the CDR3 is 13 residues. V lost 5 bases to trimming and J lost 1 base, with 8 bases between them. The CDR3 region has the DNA TGTGCCAGCAGTCGACAGGCCCAAGAGACCCAGTACTTC. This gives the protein CASSRQAQETQYF.

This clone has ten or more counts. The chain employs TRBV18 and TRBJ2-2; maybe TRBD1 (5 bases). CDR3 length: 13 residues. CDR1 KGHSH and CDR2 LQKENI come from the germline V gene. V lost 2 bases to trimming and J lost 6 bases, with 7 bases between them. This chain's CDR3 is CASSPGASGELFF. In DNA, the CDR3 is TGTGCCAGCTCACCAGGGGCGTCCGGGGAGCTGTTTTTT.

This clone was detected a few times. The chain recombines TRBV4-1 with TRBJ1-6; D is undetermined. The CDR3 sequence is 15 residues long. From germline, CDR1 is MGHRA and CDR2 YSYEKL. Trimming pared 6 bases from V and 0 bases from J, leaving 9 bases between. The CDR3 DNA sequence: TGCGCCAGCAGAGAGGGCAGCTCCTATAATTCACCCCTCCACTTT. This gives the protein CASREGSSYNSPLHF.

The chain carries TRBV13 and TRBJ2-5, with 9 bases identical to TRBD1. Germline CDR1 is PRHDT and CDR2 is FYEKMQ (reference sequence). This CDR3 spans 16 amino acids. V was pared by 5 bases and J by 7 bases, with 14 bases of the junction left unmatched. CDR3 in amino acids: CASSLQPTRQGGTQYF. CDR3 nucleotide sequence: TGTGCCAGCAGCCTCCAACCCACGAGACAGGGGGGGACCCAGTACTTC.